The 16 T cell receptor beta chains in this list originate from one sample, sequenced in a study of CD8 T cells in ankylosing spondylitis. TCRdb re-called the 5' RACE reads through MiXCR, storing one row per CDR3 protein. Here the sample spans 250,000 to 400,000 distinct CDR3 sequences, roughly 10% being singletons. Input material: blood, either unsorted or a sorted T cell fraction (not recorded which). These receptors originate from a female donor with ankylosing spondylitis or in good health (not recorded which).

This clonotype has ten or more counts. The chain links TRBV10-1 to TRBJ2-3, with D possibly called TRBD1 or TRBD2 (5 bases each). The ends were cut back, 5 bases at V and 2 bases at J, with 14 bases in the middle. There are 15 residues in the CDR3. Germline V CDR1 and CDR2: WNHNN, SYGVQD (reference sequence). CDR3 sequence reads: CASSPSGTNTDTQYF. CDR3 bases: TGCGCCAGCAGTCCGTCCGGGACGAACACAGATACGCAGTATTTT.

This chain links TRBV27 with TRBJ2-7, with TRBD1 identical over 7 bases. The CDR3 totals 14 residues. The trim removed 6 bases at V and 5 bases at J, leaving 10 bases unmatched. The germline gives CDR1 MNHEY, CDR2 SMNVEV (reference sequence). The CDR3 sequence is CASRTYLTGDEQYF. Written as DNA, the CDR3 is TGTGCCAGCAGGACATACCTCACAGGGGACGAGCAGTACTTC.

This chain links TRBV7-9 with TRBJ2-2, with D possibly being TRBD1 (6 bases). Trimming took off 6 bases at V and 1 base at J, with 12 bases between the two ends. This CDR3 has 15 residues. The germline V gene encodes CDR1 SEHNR and CDR2 FQNEAQ (reference sequence). This chain's CDR3 is CASRRQGWNTGELFF. CDR3 coding DNA: TGTGCCAGCAGACGTCAGGGGTGGAACACCGGGGAGCTGTTTTTT.

This clonotype was counted between two and nine times. This rearrangement joins TRBV5-1 to TRBJ2-7; TRBD1 might be the D (6 bases). V shed 4 bases and J shed 2 bases, with 19 bases lying between them. The CDR3 is made up of 16 amino acids. Looked up from germline, CDR1 is SGHRS and CDR2 is YFSETQ. CDR3 bases: TGCGCCAGCAGCGTCCTCAGTCAGGGGATAACCTACGAGCAGTACTTC. Translation: CASSVLSQGITYEQYF.

This clonotype was detected many times. The chain links TRBV21-1 to TRBJ2-1; the table gives TRBD2 as D, unverified against the DNA. TRBV21-1 is a known pseudogene. The CDR3 covers 9 residues. The CDR3 spells CAIGSEQFF. CDR3 sequence (DNA): TGTGCCATCGGGAGTGAGCAGTTCTTC.

The sample holds many counts of this clonotype. The genes are TRBV2 and TRBJ2-1; D is perhaps TRBD2 (6 bases). CDR3 length: 16 residues. Trimming took off 0 bases at V and 12 bases at J, with 21 bases between the two ends. CDR1 is SNHLY and CDR2 is FYNNEI in the germline V gene. The CDR3 loop is CASSEADLIGRPGQFF. The CDR3 bases are TGTGCCAGCAGTGAAGCGGACTTGATCGGGAGACCGGGGCAGTTCTTC.

The chain is built from TRBV12-3 or TRBV12-4 and TRBJ2-1; 10 positions agree with TRBD1. V lost 3 bases, J lost 2 bases, and 10 bases stayed unmatched. This CDR3 region has 18 residues. The CDR3 DNA reads TGTGCCAGCAGTTTGTCCCCCCATGACAGGGGGCCCTACAATGAGCAGTTCTTC. This translates into CASSLSPHDRGPYNEQFF.

Comments on this clonotype: A clone one base away is much larger, so this may be a read error. The genes are TRBV7-2 and TRBJ2-6; no reliable D call. This CDR3 region has 16 residues. The germline gives CDR1 SGHTA, CDR2 FQGNSA. CDR3 nucleotides: TGTGTCAGCAGCTTTACTTTAAGGGCTGGGGCCAACGTCCTGACTTTC. Translation: CVSSFTLRAGANVLTF. Filled out from reference TRBV7-2 and TRBJ2-6, the complete variable domain reads GAGVSQSPSNKVTEKGKDVELRCDPISGHTALYWYRQSLGQGLEFLIYFQGNSAPDKSGLPSDRFSAERTGGSVSTLTIQRTQQEDSAVYLCVSSFTLRAGANVLTFGAGSRLTVL.

This chain uses TRBV5-1 with TRBJ1-2, with unresolved D. This CDR3 has 17 residues. CDR1 SGHRS and CDR2 YFSETQ come from the germline V gene. V lost 4 bases to trimming and J lost 4 bases, with 23 bases between them. CDR3 amino acids: CASSKDGRPSGSYGYTF. DNA for the CDR3: TGCGCCAGCAGCAAGGACGGCAGGCCCTCGGGGAGCTATGGCTACACCTTC.

This clonotype was seen repeatedly, ten times or more. V and J are TRBV29-1 and TRBJ2-2; maybe TRBD2 (6 bases). The V gene lost 6 bases and the J gene lost 1 base, with 18 bases spanning the gap. The CDR3 length is 16 residues. Germline V gene sequence: CDR1 SQVTM, CDR2 ANQGSEA. DNA of the CDR3: TGCAGCGTCAAACCTCCTAGCGCTAAGAACACCGGGGAGCTGTTTTTT. It is translated as CSVKPPSAKNTGELFF.

This clonotype has a count of ten or more. This sequence joins TRBV5-6 and TRBJ1-2; a possible D gene is TRBD1 (6 bases). The CDR3 extends over 15 amino acids. V lost 2 bases to trimming and J lost 1 base, with 12 bases between them. The germline CDR1 and CDR2 sequences are SGHDT and YYEEEE. CDR3 protein: CASSLVSRGNYGYTF. DNA for the CDR3: TGTGCCAGCAGCTTAGTGAGCAGGGGTAACTATGGCTACACCTTC.

At least ten counts were recorded for this clonotype. The chain combines TRBV7-2 with TRBJ2-2; D remains ambiguous. CDR3 length: 15 amino acids. CDR1 is SGHTA and CDR2 is FQGNSA in the germline V gene. The V and J ends lost 1 base and 5 bases respectively, with 11 bases between them. CDR3 residues: CASSLDRNPTGELFF. The CDR3 DNA follows: TGTGCCAGCAGCTTAGACAGAAATCCAACCGGGGAGCTGTTTTTT. Based on the CDR3 plus reference TRBV7-2 and TRBJ2-2, the full variable domain is GAGVSQSPSNKVTEKGKDVELRCDPISGHTALYWYRQSLGQGLEFLIYFQGNSAPDKSGLPSDRFSAERTGGSVSTLTIQRTQQEDSAVYLCASSLDRNPTGELFFGEGSRLTVL.

About this clonotype: A much larger clonotype is one base distant, so this may be a read error. The rearrangement joins TRBV10-3 to TRBJ2-1, with D possibly TRBD1 on 5 matching bases. The germline V gene encodes CDR1 ENHRY and CDR2 SYGVKD. CDR3 length: 13 amino acids. Trimming left V 4 bases short and J 8 bases short, with 12 bases between. In DNA form, the CDR3 reads TGTGCCATCAGTGCAGGGTCAATGGATGAGCAGTTCTTC. Protein product: CAISAGSMDEQFF.

In this sample, this clonotype turned up a few times. The chain combines TRBV6-2 or TRBV6-3 with TRBJ2-5; 7 bases align to TRBD2. After removal of 4 bases from V and 2 bases from J, the junction contained 13 bases not matched to a gene. The CDR3 extends over 17 amino acids. From germline, CDR1 is MNHEY and CDR2 SVGEGT. In DNA, the CDR3 is TGTGCCAGCAGTTGGGCCAGCGGGACTAAGATTCAAGAGACCCAGTACTTC. It translates to CASSWASGTKIQETQYF.

The rearrangement uses TRBV3-1 and TRBJ2-1; D unresolved. Deletions cut 1 base from V and 6 bases from J, with 10 bases between. The germline gives CDR1 LGHDT, CDR2 YNNKEL (reference sequence). The CDR3 runs to 14 residues. The CDR3 spells CASSQGQRANEQFF. The CDR3 DNA follows: TGTGCCAGCAGCCAAGGTCAAAGGGCCAATGAGCAGTTCTTC.

Only a few counts were recorded for this clonotype. The V and J genes are TRBV9 and TRBJ2-5, with 7 bases identical to TRBD2. The CDR3 spans 13 residues. Germline V gene lookup returns CDR1 SGDLS and CDR2 YYNGEE. Trimming removed 2 bases from V and 5 bases from J; junction bases left unmatched: 3. The CDR3 loop is CASSVAGVETQYF. DNA of the CDR3: TGTGCCAGCAGCGTCGCGGGAGTCGAGACCCAGTACTTC.